The next 5 T cell receptor beta chains were all read from a single sample in a study of shared clonotypes between healthy human individuals. Data came from immunoSEQ multiplex PCR; TCRdb stores just in-frame clones and leaves some out. The profile shows 650,000 to 700,000 clones, about 90% of them singletons. The sequenced sample was memory CD8+ T cells from PBMCs. Subset reported: CD45RO+ cells pooled with CCR7-negative TemRA cells. These receptors all stem from a man between 18 and 35 years old in good health. Some clones in this sample may be carry-over from other donors' samples.

V and J are TRBV19 and TRBJ1-1; the D is unclear. Trimming pared 3 bases from V and 7 bases from J, leaving 9 bases between. This CDR3 has 12 amino acids. Germline CDR1 reads LNHDA; CDR2 reads SQIVND (reference sequence). The CDR3 is CASSMGALEAFF. The CDR3 coding sequence is TGTGCCAGTAGTATGGGAGCCCTTGAAGCTTTCTTT.

The chain is built from TRBV27 and TRBJ1-5; 8 bases align to TRBD1. Germline CDR1 and CDR2: MNHEY and SMNVEV (reference sequence). The length of the CDR3 is 16 residues. Germline trimming cut 6 bases from V and 5 bases from J; bases unmatched to any gene: 12. The CDR3 sequence is CASRLRTGKVDQPQHF. As DNA, the CDR3 is TGTGCCAGCAGACTAAGGACAGGGAAGGTGGATCAGCCCCAGCATTTT.

The CDR3 nucleotides are TGTGCCAGCAGCTTAGCCTCTAGCGGATTCTACGAGCAGTACTTC. Amino acid sequence: CASSLASSGFYEQYF. This chain connects TRBV7-6 to TRBJ2-7, with 7 bases that match TRBD2. The CDR3 length is 15 residues. The germline CDR1 and CDR2 sequences are SGHVS and FNYEAQ. The J segment lost 3 bases and the V segment lost 0 bases, leaving 5 bases of the junction unmatched. The whole variable domain, remainder taken from reference TRBV7-6 and TRBJ2-7, is GAGVSQSPRYKVTKRGQDVALRCDPISGHVSLYWYRQALGQGPEFLTYFNYEAQQDKSGLPNDRFSAERPEGSISTLTIQRTEQRDSAMYRCASSLASSGFYEQYFGPGTRLTVT.

The V call is TRBV27, the J call TRBJ2-7, with 7 bases identical to TRBD2. CDR1 and CDR2 from the germline V gene are MNHEY and SMNVEV (reference sequence). The CDR3 length is 17 residues. Trimming took 2 bases from V and 3 from J; bases not matched to a gene: 13. The CDR3 DNA reads as TGTGCCAGCAGTTTAATTGTAAATCCGGGACTACTCTACGAGCAGTACTTC. This codes for CASSLIVNPGLLYEQYF.

This chain links TRBV27 with TRBJ1-4; 7 bases are shared with TRBD1. The CDR3 runs to 14 residues. The V gene's germline CDR1 is MNHEY and CDR2 SMNVEV (reference sequence). J was trimmed by 8 bases and V by 2 bases; bases with no gene match: 5. For the CDR3, the DNA is TGTGCCAGCAGTTTACTGCAGGGGGGAGAAAAACTGTTTTTT. It yields the protein CASSLLQGGEKLFF.